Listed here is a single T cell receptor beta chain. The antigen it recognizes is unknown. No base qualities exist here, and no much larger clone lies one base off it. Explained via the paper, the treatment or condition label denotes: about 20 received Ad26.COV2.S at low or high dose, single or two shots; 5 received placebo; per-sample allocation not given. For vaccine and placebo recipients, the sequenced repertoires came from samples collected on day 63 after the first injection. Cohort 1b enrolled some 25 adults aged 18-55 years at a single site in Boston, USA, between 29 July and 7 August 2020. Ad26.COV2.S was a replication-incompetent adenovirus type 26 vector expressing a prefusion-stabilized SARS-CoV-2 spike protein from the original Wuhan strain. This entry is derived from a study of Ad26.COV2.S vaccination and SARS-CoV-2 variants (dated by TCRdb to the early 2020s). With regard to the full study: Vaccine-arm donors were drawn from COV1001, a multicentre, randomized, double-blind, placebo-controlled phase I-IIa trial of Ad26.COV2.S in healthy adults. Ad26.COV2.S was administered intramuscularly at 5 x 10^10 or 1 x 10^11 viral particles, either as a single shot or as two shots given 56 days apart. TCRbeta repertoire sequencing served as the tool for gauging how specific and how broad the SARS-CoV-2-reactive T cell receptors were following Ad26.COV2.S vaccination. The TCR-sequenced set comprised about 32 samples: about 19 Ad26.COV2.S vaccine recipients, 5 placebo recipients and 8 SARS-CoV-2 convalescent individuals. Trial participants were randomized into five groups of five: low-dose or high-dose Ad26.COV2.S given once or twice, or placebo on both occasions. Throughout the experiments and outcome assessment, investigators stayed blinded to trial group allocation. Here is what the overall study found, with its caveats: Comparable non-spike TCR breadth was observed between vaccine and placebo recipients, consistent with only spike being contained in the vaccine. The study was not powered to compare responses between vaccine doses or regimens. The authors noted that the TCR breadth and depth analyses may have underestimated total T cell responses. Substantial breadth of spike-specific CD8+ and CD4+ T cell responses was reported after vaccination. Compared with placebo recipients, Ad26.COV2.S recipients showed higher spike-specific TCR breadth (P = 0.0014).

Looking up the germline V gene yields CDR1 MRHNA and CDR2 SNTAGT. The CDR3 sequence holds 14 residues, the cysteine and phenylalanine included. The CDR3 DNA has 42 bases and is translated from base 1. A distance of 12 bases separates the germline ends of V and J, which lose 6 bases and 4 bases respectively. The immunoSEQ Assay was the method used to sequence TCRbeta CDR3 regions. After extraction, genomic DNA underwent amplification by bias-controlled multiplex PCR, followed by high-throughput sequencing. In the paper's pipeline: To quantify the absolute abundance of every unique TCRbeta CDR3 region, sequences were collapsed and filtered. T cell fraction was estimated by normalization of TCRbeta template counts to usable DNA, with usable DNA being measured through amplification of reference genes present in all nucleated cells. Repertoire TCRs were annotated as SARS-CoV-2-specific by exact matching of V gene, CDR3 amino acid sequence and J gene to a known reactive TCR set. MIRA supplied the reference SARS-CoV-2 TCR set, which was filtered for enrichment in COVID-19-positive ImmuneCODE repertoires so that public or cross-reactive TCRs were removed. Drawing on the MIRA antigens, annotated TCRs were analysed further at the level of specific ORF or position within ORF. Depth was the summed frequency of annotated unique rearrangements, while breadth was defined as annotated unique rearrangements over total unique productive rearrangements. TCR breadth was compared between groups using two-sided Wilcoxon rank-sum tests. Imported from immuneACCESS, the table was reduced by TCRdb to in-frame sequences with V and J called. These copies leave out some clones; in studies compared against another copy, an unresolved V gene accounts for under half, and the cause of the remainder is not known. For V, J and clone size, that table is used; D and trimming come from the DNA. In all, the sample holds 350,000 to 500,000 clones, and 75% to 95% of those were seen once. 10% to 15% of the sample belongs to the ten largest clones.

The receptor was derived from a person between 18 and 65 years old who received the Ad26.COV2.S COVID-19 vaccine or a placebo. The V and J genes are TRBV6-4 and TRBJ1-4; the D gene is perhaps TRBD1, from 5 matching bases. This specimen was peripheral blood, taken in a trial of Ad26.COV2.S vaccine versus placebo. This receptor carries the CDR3 CASRVKGYNEKLFF. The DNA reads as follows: TGTGCCAGCAGGGTTAAGGGGTATAATGAAAAACTGTTTTTT.